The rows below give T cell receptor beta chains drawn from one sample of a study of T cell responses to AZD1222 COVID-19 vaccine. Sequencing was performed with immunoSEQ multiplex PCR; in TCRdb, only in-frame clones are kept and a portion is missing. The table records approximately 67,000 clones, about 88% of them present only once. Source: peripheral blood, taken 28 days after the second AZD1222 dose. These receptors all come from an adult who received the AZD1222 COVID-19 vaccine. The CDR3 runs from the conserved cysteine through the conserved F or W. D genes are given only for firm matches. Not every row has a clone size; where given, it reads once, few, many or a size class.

cdr3_aa: CAISELAGRHYEQYF
cdr3_nt: TGTGCCATCAGTGAACTAGCGGGCAGACACTACGAGCAGTACTTC
cdr3_length: 15
d_call: TRBD2
clone_size: once
v_call: TRBV10-3
j_call: TRBJ2-7

cdr3_aa: CASSPLDDVLTF
cdr3_nt: TGTGCCAGCAGCCCCCTGGACGACGTCCTGACTTTC
cdr3_length: 12
d_call: -
clone_size: -
v_call: TRBV3-1/TRBV3-2
j_call: TRBJ2-6

cdr3_aa: CASSAPGQGSHEQYF
cdr3_nt: TGTGCCAGCTCAGCACCGGGACAGGGTTCCCACGAGCAGTACTTC
cdr3_length: 15
d_call: TRBD1
clone_size: -
v_call: TRBV18
j_call: TRBJ2-7

cdr3_aa: CASSSGSTDTGELFF
cdr3_nt: TGTGCCAGTAGTAGCGGGAGTACGGACACCGGGGAGCTGTTTTTT
cdr3_length: 15
d_call: TRBD2
clone_size: -
v_call: TRBV19
j_call: TRBJ2-2

cdr3_aa: CASSVAGGVSSGNTIYF
cdr3_nt: TGTGCCAGCAGCGTAGCTGGGGGGGTGTCGTCTGGAAACACCATATATTTT
cdr3_length: 17
d_call: -
clone_size: -
v_call: TRBV9
j_call: TRBJ1-3

cdr3_aa: CASIPPGQGYEQYF
cdr3_nt: TGTGCCAGCATCCCCCCGGGACAGGGTTACGAGCAGTACTTC
cdr3_length: 14
d_call: TRBD1
clone_size: -
v_call: TRBV7-9
j_call: TRBJ2-7

cdr3_aa: CASSSRGLGDTQYF
cdr3_nt: TGCGCCAGCAGCTCCAGGGGGCTCGGGGATACGCAGTATTTT
cdr3_length: 14
d_call: TRBD1
clone_size: once
v_call: TRBV5-1
j_call: TRBJ2-3

cdr3_aa: CASSSSRLAGGYEQYF
cdr3_nt: TGTGCCAGCAGCTCCTCCCGACTAGCGGGAGGGTACGAGCAGTACTTC
cdr3_length: 16
d_call: TRBD2
clone_size: -
v_call: TRBV11-2
j_call: TRBJ2-7

cdr3_aa: CASSLRVASGRAEQYF
cdr3_nt: TGTGCCAGCAGCTTAAGAGTTGCTAGCGGGAGAGCCGAGCAGTACTTC
cdr3_length: 16
d_call: TRBD2
clone_size: -
v_call: TRBV11-1
j_call: TRBJ2-7

cdr3_aa: CATRLEWSEQFF
cdr3_nt: TGCGCCACCCGGTTGGAGTGGAGTGAGCAGTTCTTC
cdr3_length: 12
d_call: -
clone_size: -
v_call: TRBV5-1
j_call: TRBJ2-1

cdr3_aa: CASSLGTGGAHMNTEAFF
cdr3_nt: TGCGCCAGCAGCTTGGGGACAGGGGGTGCCCATATGAACACTGAAGCTTTCTTT
cdr3_length: 18
d_call: TRBD1
clone_size: once
v_call: TRBV5-1
j_call: TRBJ1-1

cdr3_aa: CASSQGTGGRNTIYF
cdr3_nt: TGCGCCAGCAGCCAAGGTACGGGTGGACGAAACACCATATATTTT
cdr3_length: 15
d_call: -
clone_size: -
v_call: TRBV4-1
j_call: TRBJ1-3

cdr3_aa: CASSQDLKEAASGTNYEQYF
cdr3_nt: TGTGCCAGCAGCCAAGACCTTAAAGAAGCTGCTAGCGGGACCAACTACGAGCAGTACTTC
cdr3_length: 20
d_call: TRBD2
clone_size: -
v_call: TRBV14
j_call: TRBJ2-7

cdr3_aa: CASSADGTDTQYF
cdr3_nt: TGTGCCAGCAGCGCGGATGGCACAGATACGCAGTATTTT
cdr3_length: 13
d_call: -
clone_size: -
v_call: TRBV27
j_call: TRBJ2-3

cdr3_aa: CASSLAKSNYGYTF
cdr3_nt: TGTGCCAGCAGTTTGGCCAAATCTAACTATGGCTACACCTTC
cdr3_length: 14
d_call: -
clone_size: once
v_call: TRBV27
j_call: TRBJ1-2

cdr3_aa: CASSITRTGELFF
cdr3_nt: TGTGCCAGTAGTATAACCAGGACCGGGGAGCTGTTTTTT
cdr3_length: 13
d_call: -
clone_size: -
v_call: TRBV19
j_call: TRBJ2-2

cdr3_aa: CASSLEGDTQYF
cdr3_nt: TGTGCCAGCAGCTTAGAAGGGGATACGCAGTATTTT
cdr3_length: 12
d_call: -
clone_size: -
v_call: TRBV7-9
j_call: TRBJ2-3

cdr3_aa: CASSLRTGKGVEGGYTF
cdr3_nt: TGTGCCAGCAGCTTAAGGACAGGGAAAGGTGTGGAAGGCGGCTACACCTTC
cdr3_length: 17
d_call: TRBD1
clone_size: -
v_call: TRBV9
j_call: TRBJ1-2

cdr3_aa: CASSPSGGSSPLHF
cdr3_nt: TGTGCCAGCTCACCGTCGGGCGGGAGTTCACCCCTCCACTTT
cdr3_length: 14
d_call: -
clone_size: -
v_call: TRBV18
j_call: TRBJ1-6

cdr3_aa: CASTPWGVNNQPQHF
cdr3_nt: TGTGCCAGTACCCCGTGGGGAGTAAACAATCAGCCCCAGCATTTT
cdr3_length: 15
d_call: -
clone_size: -
v_call: TRBV19
j_call: TRBJ1-5

cdr3_aa: CASSQTGPANTGELFF
cdr3_nt: TGTGCCAGCTCACAGACCGGGCCCGCGAACACCGGGGAGCTGTTTTTT
cdr3_length: 16
d_call: -
clone_size: -
v_call: TRBV18
j_call: TRBJ2-2

cdr3_aa: CASSMGQAPYGYTF
cdr3_nt: TGTGCCAGCAGTATGGGACAGGCGCCATATGGCTACACCTTC
cdr3_length: 14
d_call: TRBD1
clone_size: -
v_call: TRBV6-5
j_call: TRBJ1-2

cdr3_aa: CAWSLSGEYGYTF
cdr3_nt: TGTGCCTGGAGTCTAAGCGGGGAATATGGCTACACCTTC
cdr3_length: 13
d_call: -
clone_size: -
v_call: TRBV30
j_call: TRBJ1-2

cdr3_aa: CASSLRWGEKLFF
cdr3_nt: TGTGCCAGCAGCTTGAGATGGGGTGAAAAACTGTTTTTT
cdr3_length: 13
d_call: -
clone_size: -
v_call: TRBV5-6
j_call: TRBJ1-4

cdr3_aa: CASSLNQPQHF
cdr3_nt: TGTGCCAGCAGTCTGAATCAGCCCCAGCATTTT
cdr3_length: 11
d_call: -
clone_size: -
v_call: TRBV28
j_call: TRBJ1-5

cdr3_aa: CASSPEGQGDYEQYF
cdr3_nt: TGTGCCAGCAGCCCGGAGGGACAGGGAGACTACGAGCAGTACTTC
cdr3_length: 15
d_call: TRBD1
clone_size: -
v_call: TRBV4-2
j_call: TRBJ2-7

cdr3_aa: CASRTEENTEAFF
cdr3_nt: TGTGCCAGCAGGACAGAGGAGAACACTGAAGCTTTCTTT
cdr3_length: 13
d_call: -
clone_size: -
v_call: TRBV2
j_call: TRBJ1-1

cdr3_aa: CASLVGPAGELFF
cdr3_nt: TGTGCCAGTCTGGTGGGGCCGGCCGGGGAGCTGTTTTTT
cdr3_length: 13
d_call: -
clone_size: -
v_call: TRBV11-2
j_call: TRBJ2-2

cdr3_aa: CASSQAGTSGYEQYF
cdr3_nt: TGTGCCAGCAGCCAAGCCGGGACTAGCGGCTACGAGCAGTACTTC
cdr3_length: 15
d_call: TRBD2
clone_size: -
v_call: TRBV4-2
j_call: TRBJ2-7

cdr3_aa: CASSLRQASSGNTIYF
cdr3_nt: TGCGCCAGCAGCTTGCGGCAGGCCAGCTCTGGAAACACCATATATTTT
cdr3_length: 16
d_call: -
clone_size: -
v_call: TRBV5-1
j_call: TRBJ1-3

cdr3_aa: CASSPGQENTEAFF
cdr3_nt: TGCGCCAGCAGCCCGGGACAGGAGAACACTGAAGCTTTCTTT
cdr3_length: 14
d_call: TRBD1
clone_size: -
v_call: TRBV5-1
j_call: TRBJ1-1

cdr3_aa: CASSLSTGGYTF
cdr3_nt: TGTGCCAGCAGCTTGTCGACTGGGGGCTACACCTTC
cdr3_length: 12
d_call: -
clone_size: -
v_call: TRBV11-3
j_call: TRBJ1-2

cdr3_aa: CASSLEGLAYNEQFF
cdr3_nt: TGTGCCAGCAGCTTAGAAGGACTAGCCTACAATGAGCAGTTCTTC
cdr3_length: 15
d_call: TRBD2
clone_size: -
v_call: TRBV7-6
j_call: TRBJ2-1

cdr3_aa: CSVEDQGDRWGTEAFF
cdr3_nt: TGCAGCGTTGAAGACCAGGGGGACAGATGGGGCACTGAAGCTTTCTTT
cdr3_length: 16
d_call: TRBD1
clone_size: -
v_call: TRBV29-1
j_call: TRBJ1-1

cdr3_aa: CATSRDKGQGLQPQHF
cdr3_nt: TGTGCCACCAGCAGAGATAAAGGACAGGGTTTGCAGCCCCAGCATTTT
cdr3_length: 16
d_call: TRBD1
clone_size: once
v_call: TRBV15
j_call: TRBJ1-5

cdr3_aa: CASRIQGSEKLFF
cdr3_nt: TGCGCCAGCAGGATACAGGGAAGTGAAAAACTGTTTTTT
cdr3_length: 13
d_call: -
clone_size: -
v_call: TRBV4-3
j_call: TRBJ1-4

cdr3_aa: CSVEDLQRYGYTF
cdr3_nt: TGCAGCGTTGAAGATCTTCAACGCTATGGCTACACCTTC
cdr3_length: 13
d_call: -
clone_size: -
v_call: TRBV29-1
j_call: TRBJ1-2

cdr3_aa: CASTTRPYSNTEAFF
cdr3_nt: TGTGCCAGCACCACTCGTCCTTACAGCAACACTGAAGCTTTCTTT
cdr3_length: 15
d_call: -
clone_size: -
v_call: TRBV11-2
j_call: TRBJ1-1

cdr3_aa: CASSESGTGLNTEAFF
cdr3_nt: TGCGCCAGCAGTGAGTCGGGGACAGGGTTGAACACTGAAGCTTTCTTT
cdr3_length: 16
d_call: TRBD1
clone_size: once
v_call: TRBV10-1
j_call: TRBJ1-1

cdr3_aa: CASSFASEKLFF
cdr3_nt: TGTGCCAGCAGTTTCGCAAGTGAAAAACTGTTTTTT
cdr3_length: 12
d_call: -
clone_size: few
v_call: TRBV12-3/TRBV12-4
j_call: TRBJ1-4

cdr3_aa: CASSLAAGGTQETQYF
cdr3_nt: TGCGCCAGCAGCTTGGCGGCAGGGGGAACTCAAGAGACCCAGTACTTC
cdr3_length: 16
d_call: TRBD1
clone_size: -
v_call: TRBV5-1
j_call: TRBJ2-5

cdr3_aa: CASSPGTADSGYTF
cdr3_nt: TGTGCCAGCAGCCCCGGGACGGCAGATTCTGGCTACACCTTC
cdr3_length: 14
d_call: -
clone_size: few
v_call: TRBV11-2
j_call: TRBJ1-2

cdr3_aa: CASSSAGTRTEAFF
cdr3_nt: TGTGCCAGCAGCTCAGCCGGGACCCGGACTGAAGCTTTCTTT
cdr3_length: 14
d_call: -
clone_size: -
v_call: TRBV11-3
j_call: TRBJ1-1

cdr3_aa: CASSLAGTVNGYTF
cdr3_nt: TGCGCCAGCAGCTTGGCGGGGACAGTAAATGGCTACACCTTC
cdr3_length: 14
d_call: TRBD1
clone_size: -
v_call: TRBV5-1
j_call: TRBJ1-2

cdr3_aa: CASNRDPKETQYF
cdr3_nt: TGTGCCTCGAACCGGGACCCGAAAGAGACCCAGTACTTC
cdr3_length: 13
d_call: -
clone_size: -
v_call: TRBV11-3
j_call: TRBJ2-5

cdr3_aa: CASSLDRFNQPQHF
cdr3_nt: TGTGCCAGCAGTCTCGACAGATTCAATCAGCCCCAGCATTTT
cdr3_length: 14
d_call: -
clone_size: -
v_call: TRBV27
j_call: TRBJ1-5

cdr3_aa: CASRAGVQEQYF
cdr3_nt: TGTGCCAGCAGGGCGGGAGTACAGGAGCAGTACTTC
cdr3_length: 12
d_call: TRBD2
clone_size: -
v_call: TRBV28
j_call: TRBJ2-7

cdr3_aa: CASSDPLGTGAFTDTQYF
cdr3_nt: TGTGCCAGCAGCGACCCTCTAGGGACAGGGGCCTTCACAGATACGCAGTATTTT
cdr3_length: 18
d_call: TRBD1
clone_size: -
v_call: TRBV9
j_call: TRBJ2-3

cdr3_aa: CASRTNLGAADEQYF
cdr3_nt: TGTGCCAGCAGGACTAATCTGGGGGCCGCGGACGAGCAGTACTTC
cdr3_length: 15
d_call: -
clone_size: -
v_call: TRBV6-5
j_call: TRBJ2-7